The rows below give T cell receptor beta chains drawn from one sample of a study of cytomegalovirus exposure and HLA in healthy donors. Only in-frame clones appear in the TCRdb table, and some are missing; sequencing was by immunoSEQ multiplex PCR. This table has approximately 280,000 clones, 70% to 90% appearing once. Material for sequencing was PBMCs. The receptors here all came from a woman younger than 35 in good health and CMV-seronegative. The CDR3 runs from the conserved cysteine through the conserved F or W. A D gene is named only where the DNA matches it firmly. The size entry is marked missing in some rows and otherwise reads once, few, many or a size class.

-	TRBV2	TRBJ2-1	-	TGTGCCAGCAGCGCCTGGAGGGGCGGAAATGAGCAGTTCTTC	CASSAWRGGNEQFF
-	TRBV15	TRBJ1-2	TRBD1	TGTGCCACCAGCAGAGAGGACAGGGGGGGAACGGGGGGCTACACCTTC	CATSREDRGGTGGYTF
-	TRBV9	TRBJ2-3	-	TGTGCCAGCAGCCTCGGGGACTCCGATACGCAGTATTTT	CASSLGDSDTQYF
-	TRBV2	TRBJ1-5	-	TGTGCCAGCAAAAAATGGGGGGATAGCAATCAGCCCCAGCATTTT	CASKKWGDSNQPQHF
-	TRBV5-7	TRBJ2-2	TRBD1	TGTGCCAGCAGCTTGCCGAGAACCGACAGGGAGCCCCGTCGGGAGCTGTTTTTT	CASSLPRTDREPRRELFF
once	TRBV19	TRBJ2-7	-	TGTGCCAGTAGTCCTAGATGGGCCTACGAGCAGTACTTC	CASSPRWAYEQYF
few	TRBV4-1	TRBJ2-5	TRBD2	TGCGCCAGCAGCTTCCATTCCGGGGAGGGGCGAGAGACCCAGTACTTC	CASSFHSGEGRETQYF
once	TRBV18	TRBJ1-3	-	TGTGCCAGCTCACCGTCGGACTTTCTAACTGGAAACACCATATATTTT	CASSPSDFLTGNTIYF
once	TRBV2	TRBJ1-2	-	TGTGCCAGCAGCCCAGACTACACTAACTATGGCTACACCTTC	CASSPDYTNYGYTF
-	TRBV6-5	TRBJ2-7	-	TGTGCCAGCAGTTACTCGGGGGGGCAGGGGCAGTACTTC	CASSYSGGQGQYF
-	TRBV7-9	TRBJ1-6	-	TGTGCCAGCAGCTCCTCGACAGGTATCTCACCCCTCCACTTT	CASSSSTGISPLHF
-	TRBV12-2	TRBJ1-4	-	TGTGCAATTAAAAACGGGGGGGCGGTCGGTGAAAAACTGTTTTTT	CAIKNGGAVGEKLFF
-	TRBV5-6	TRBJ2-7	TRBD1	TGTGCCAGCAGCTGGGGACAGGGGACCTACGAGCAGTACTTC	CASSWGQGTYEQYF
-	TRBV4-1	TRBJ1-2	TRBD1	TGCGCCAGCAGCCAACCTGGGACAGGGGGGGGCTACACCTTC	CASSQPGTGGGYTF
-	TRBV5-6	TRBJ1-1	TRBD1	TGTGCCAGCAGCTGGGGACAGGAAATACACACTGAAGCTTTCTTT	CASSWGQEIHTEAFF
-	TRBV6-6	TRBJ1-5	-	TGTGCCAGCAGGCCCGGGACACTAATTCAGCCCCAGCATTTT	CASRPGTLIQPQHF
once	TRBV5-6	TRBJ1-1	-	TGTGCCAGCAGCTTCGGGGGAATGAACACTGAAGCTTTCTTT	CASSFGGMNTEAFF
-	TRBV27	TRBJ2-7	TRBD2	TGTGCCAGCAGTCTAACTAGCGGGGGTTCGCAGTACTTC	CASSLTSGGSQYF
-	TRBV2	TRBJ1-2	-	TGTGCCAGCACCCAAGAAGCGGACTATGGCTACACCTTC	CASTQEADYGYTF
-	TRBV6-1	TRBJ2-5	-	TGTGCCAGCAGTGAAGCCCGACTCCAGTACTTC	CASSEARLQYF
-	TRBV18	TRBJ1-5	TRBD1	TGTGCCAGCTCACCGGGACAGGGTTCTCAGCCCCAGCATTTT	CASSPGQGSQPQHF
-	TRBV9	TRBJ1-5	TRBD1	TGTGCCAGCAGCCTACAGGGGGGCAATCAGCCCCAGCATTTT	CASSLQGGNQPQHF
-	TRBV19	TRBJ1-2	TRBD1	TGTGCCAGTAGAATAGCACAGGGGGACTATGGCTACACCTTC	CASRIAQGDYGYTF
-	TRBV6-1	TRBJ2-3	-	TGTGCCAGCATCGCGTTGACAGATACGCAGTATTTT	CASIALTDTQYF